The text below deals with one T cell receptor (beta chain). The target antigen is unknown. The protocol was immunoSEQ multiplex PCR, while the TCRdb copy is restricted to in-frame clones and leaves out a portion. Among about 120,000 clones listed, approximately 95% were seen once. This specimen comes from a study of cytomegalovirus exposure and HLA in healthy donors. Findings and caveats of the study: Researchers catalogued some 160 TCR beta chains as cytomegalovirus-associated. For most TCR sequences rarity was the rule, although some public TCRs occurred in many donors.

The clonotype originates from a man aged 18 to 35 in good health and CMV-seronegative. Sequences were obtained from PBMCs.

Here the CDR3 DNA reads TGTGCCAGCACCATAGGACTCCCGCCCAATGAGCAGTTCTTC. It specifies CASTIGLPPNEQFF. This chain links TRBV25-1 with TRBJ2-1; a possible D gene is TRBD2 (5 bases). Germline V gene sequence: CDR1 MGHDK, CDR2 SYGVNS. Trimming removed 7 bases at V and 6 bases at J, with 16 bases between. This CDR3 has 14 amino acids.